Presented here are 24 T cell receptor beta chains from one specimen sequenced in a study of cytomegalovirus exposure and HLA in healthy donors. PCR employed 60 Vbeta and 13 Jbeta primers. The assay was immunoSEQ multiplex PCR, and TCRdb's table has in-frame clones only and misses some. In the table there are some 110,000 clones, roughly 79% of which are singletons. Sequencing was carried out using PBMCs. The receptors stem from a male donor in good health and CMV-seronegative.

The CDR3 spells CASSFGTSGSSQQFF. The CDR3 DNA is TGTGCCAGCAGCTTCGGGACTAGCGGGAGTAGCCAGCAGTTCTTC. The V and J genes are TRBV11-2 and TRBJ2-1; the match to TRBD2 covers 14 bases. The CDR3 is 15 amino acids. The J segment lost 11 bases and the V segment lost 3 bases, leaving 6 bases of the junction unmatched. Germline CDR1 reads SGHAT; CDR2 reads FQNNGV.

The chain has TRBV18 and TRBJ2-7, with 8 bases aligning to TRBD1. Germline values: CDR1 KGHSH, CDR2 LQKENI. Unmatched junction bases numbered 4, after V lost 2 bases and J lost 4 bases. This CDR3 spans 14 amino acids. The CDR3 nucleotides are TGTGCCAGCTCACCATCAGGGGGCACGTACGAGCAGTACTTC. Translated: CASSPSGGTYEQYF.

The DNA of the CDR3 is TGTGCCAGCAGCCGGGACAGTAACTATGGCTACACCTTC. It yields the protein CASSRDSNYGYTF. V is TRBV5-5 and J is TRBJ1-2; 7 positions match TRBD1. J lost 1 base, V lost 4 bases, and 1 base had no gene match. CDR1 is SGHKS and CDR2 is YYEKEE in the germline V gene (reference sequence). CDR3 length: 13 residues.

CDR3 loop: CASSVAGGSYNEQFF. CDR3 bases: TGTGCCAGCAGCGTAGCGGGAGGATCCTACAATGAGCAGTTCTTC. This chain uses TRBV6-1 with TRBJ2-1, with 10 bases aligning to TRBD2. Germline values: CDR1 MNHNS, CDR2 SASEGT. The trim removed 6 bases at V and 1 base at J, leaving 3 bases unmatched. CDR3 length equals 15 residues.

The chain joins TRBV10-3 to TRBJ1-5; TRBD1 matches at 9 bases. Germline CDR1 reads ENHRY; CDR2 reads SYGVKD. The CDR3 runs to 13 residues. The V and J ends lost 8 bases and 6 bases, in that order; junction bases with no gene match: 5. As DNA, the CDR3 is TGTGCCATCGCAACAGGGGGCCGTCAGCCCCAGCATTTT. Protein sequence: CAIATGGRQPQHF.

The genes are TRBV15 and TRBJ2-3; D unclear. The CDR3 is 15 residues long. V was pared by 0 bases and J by 0 bases, with 7 bases between. Germline-derived CDR1 and CDR2 are LNHNV and YYDKDF (reference sequence). The chain's CDR3 is CATSRDFSSTDTQYF. The CDR3 bases are TGTGCCACCAGCAGAGACTTCTCTAGCACAGATACGCAGTATTTT. Full variable domain (outside the CDR3, taken from reference TRBV15 and TRBJ2-3): DAMVIQNPRYQVTQFGKPVTLSCSQTLNHNVMYWYQQKSSQAPKLLFHYYDKDFNNEADTPDNFQSRRPNTSFCFLDIRSPGLGDTAMYLCATSRDFSSTDTQYFGPGTRLTVL.

The gene calls are TRBV27 and TRBJ2-7; 8 bases align to TRBD1. Germline CDR1 is MNHEY and CDR2 is SMNVEV (reference sequence). The CDR3 runs 19 residues. The V and J ends lost 6 bases and 2 bases, in that order; junction bases with no gene match: 21. The CDR3 loop reads CASSSHGPRQGSRAYEQYF. The CDR3, as DNA: TGTGCCAGCAGCTCTCATGGACCTAGACAGGGGTCGAGGGCCTACGAGCAGTACTTC.

As DNA, the CDR3 is TGTGCCAGCAGCAATACCCTGGGCAGGGAGGCTGGAAACACCATATATTTT. Protein product: CASSNTLGREAGNTIYF. The V gene is TRBV7-9, the J gene TRBJ1-3, with D possibly TRBD1 on 5 matching bases. The germline V gene encodes CDR1 SEHNR and CDR2 FQNEAQ (reference sequence). The CDR3 extends over 17 amino acids. The V end was cut by 5 bases, the J end by 2 bases, with 19 bases between.

Written as DNA, the CDR3 is TGTGCCAGCTCACTAGACAGGAACCCTGGAAACACCATATATTTT. It translates to CASSLDRNPGNTIYF. V gene TRBV18 combines with J gene TRBJ1-3, with a tentative D call TRBD1 (6 bases). The CDR3 sequence is 15 residues long. The V gene lost 4 bases and the J gene lost 2 bases, with 12 bases spanning the gap. Germline V gene data show CDR1 as KGHSH and CDR2 as LQKENI. Filled out from reference TRBV18 and TRBJ1-3, the complete variable domain reads NAGVMQNPRHLVRRRGQEARLRCSPMKGHSHVYWYRQLPEEGLKFMVYLQKENIIDESGMPKERFSAEFPKEGPSILRIQQVVRGDSAAYFCASSLDRNPGNTIYFGEGSWLTVV.

V usage is TRBV27 and J usage is TRBJ2-3; 7 nucleotides line up with TRBD2. The V gene end was trimmed by 3 bases and the J gene end by 1 base; junction bases not matched to a gene: 10. Germline V gene sequence: CDR1 MNHEY, CDR2 SMNVEV (reference sequence). The CDR3 is 17 residues long. This chain's CDR3 is CASSFQAGYGGTDTQYF. Here the CDR3 DNA reads TGTGCCAGCAGTTTCCAAGCGGGATACGGTGGCACAGATACGCAGTATTTT.

This sequence joins TRBV28 and TRBJ2-5; 9 bases are shared with TRBD2. The CDR3 sequence is 18 residues long. Looked up from germline, CDR1 is MDHEN and CDR2 is SYDVKM. V dropped 6 bases and J dropped 0; count of bases not matched to a gene: 14. The CDR3 DNA is TGTGCCAGCAGCCCTGGGCTTTTTAGCGGGAGTAACCAAGAGACCCAGTACTTC. Its translation is CASSPGLFSGSNQETQYF.

This clone came up a few times. This chain links TRBV5-1 with TRBJ2-3; TRBD2 matches at 10 bases. Germline V gives CDR1 SGHRS, CDR2 YFSETQ. Unmatched junction bases numbered 10, after V lost 4 bases and J lost 8 bases. The CDR3 contains 15 residues. The CDR3 region is CASSVVAGGQGTQYF. In nucleotides, the CDR3 is TGCGCCAGCAGCGTAGTAGCGGGAGGCCAAGGTACGCAGTATTTT.

This clone was recorded only once. The chain joins TRBV28 to TRBJ2-5; 11 bases fit TRBD2. V lost 10 bases, J lost 5 bases, and 12 bases stayed unmatched. CDR1 and CDR2 (germline): MDHEN, SYDVKM. This CDR3 has 15 residues. This CDR3 is CAIGTPSGRHETQYF. The DNA for the CDR3 is TGTGCCATCGGAACCCCTAGCGGGAGGCACGAGACCCAGTACTTC.

This clone was seen a few times. CDR3 DNA sequence: TGTGCCAGCAGTTTATCCCGACAGGGAAATGAGCAGTTCTTC. As protein: CASSLSRQGNEQFF. The chain couples TRBV27 to TRBJ2-1; 7 nucleotides align to TRBD1. The ends lost 0 bases at V and 7 bases at J; junction bases unmatched: 3. Germline-derived CDR1 and CDR2 are MNHEY and SMNVEV (reference sequence). CDR3 length: 14 amino acids.

The chain is built from TRBV7-3 and TRBJ2-2, with D unclear. Per the germline V gene, CDR1 is SGHTA and CDR2 is FQGTGA. Deletions cut 1 base from V and 7 bases from J, with 13 bases between. The CDR3 contains 15 residues. CDR3 amino acids: CASSLKRVEIGELFF. In DNA, the CDR3 is TGTGCCAGCAGCTTAAAGCGAGTGGAGATCGGGGAGCTGTTTTTT.

This clone was detected a few times. The rearrangement joins TRBV10-2 to TRBJ2-7, with D unclear. The CDR3 runs to 12 residues. Germline V gene lookup returns CDR1 WSHSY and CDR2 SAAADI. V lost 8 bases and J lost 5, with 13 bases in between. CDR3 nucleotides: TGCGCCAGCGAGTGGGCTGGGCACGAGCAGTACTTC. Translation gives CASEWAGHEQYF.

This chain links TRBV7-9 with TRBJ2-5, with D unclear. The DNA end favors TRBJ2-7, so the J call may be wrong. The length of the CDR3 is 13 residues. Germline V gene lookup returns CDR1 SEHNR and CDR2 FQNEAQ (reference sequence). The CDR3 nucleotides read TGTGCCAGCGTCGCCGTCTACTCCTACGAGCAGTACTTC. Residues: CASVAVYSYEQYF.

This clone was counted once. The rearrangement links TRBV27 to TRBJ1-2, with a weak D call TRBD1 (6 bases). Trimming removed 4 bases at V and 14 bases at J, with 17 bases between. This CDR3 is 12 amino acids long. The germline V gene has CDR1 MNHEY and CDR2 SMNVEV (reference sequence). The CDR3 sequence: CASSSGDRGVTF. The CDR3 coding sequence is TGTGCCAGCAGTTCAGGGGACCGCGGTGTAACCTTC.

This clone was seen more than once but under ten times. CDR3 sequence reads: CASTPGQGLRTGELFF. The CDR3 coding sequence is TGCGCCAGCACCCCGGGACAGGGTTTGAGGACCGGGGAGCTGTTTTTT. The genes are TRBV5-1 and TRBJ2-2, with TRBD1 matching over 9 bases. This CDR3 has 16 amino acids. Per germline, CDR1 SGHRS and CDR2 YFSETQ. The ends lost 6 bases at V and 5 bases at J; junction bases unmatched: 11.

The V gene is TRBV6-5, the J gene TRBJ2-5, with 7 bases aligning to TRBD2. Trimming at V came to 0 bases and at J to 5 bases, leaving 6 bases not matched to a gene. In germline, CDR1 is MNHEY, CDR2 SVGAGI. The CDR3 totals 15 residues. CDR3 DNA sequence: TGTGCCAGCAGTTACTCGGATAGGACTAGTGAGACCCAGTACTTC. Protein: CASSYSDRTSETQYF.

Comments on this clone: Relative to the germline gene, one junction end is altered; a read error may explain this. The CDR3 region is CATSLITFSGNTIYF. The CDR3 nucleotides are TGTGCCACCAGTTTGATAACTTTCTCTGGAAACACCATATATTTT. The chain carries TRBV6-6 and TRBJ1-3; no definite D call. Per germline, CDR1 MNHNY and CDR2 SVGAGI (reference sequence). CDR3 size: 15 residues.

The rearrangement uses TRBV18 and TRBJ2-7; tentatively, D is TRBD2 (6 bases). The germline V gene has CDR1 KGHSH and CDR2 LQKENI. The CDR3 is 15 amino acids. The ends were cut back, 6 bases at V and 0 bases at J, with 15 bases in the middle. The CDR3: CASSPDGGTSYEQYF. The CDR3, as DNA: TGTGCCAGCTCCCCTGATGGCGGGACCTCCTACGAGCAGTACTTC.

This clone was seen a few times. The CDR3 here is CASSDQGNEKLFF. The CDR3 nucleotides are TGTGCCAGCAGTGACCAGGGGAATGAAAAACTGTTTTTT. The chain joins TRBV2 to TRBJ1-4; D might be TRBD1 (6 bases). V was cut by 3 bases and J by 5 bases, with 7 bases left in between. The CDR3 extends over 13 amino acids. Per germline, CDR1 SNHLY and CDR2 FYNNEI.

The V call is TRBV6-1, the J call TRBJ2-7, with TRBD1 matching 10 bases. This CDR3 has 14 amino acids. V was pared by 6 bases and J by 4 bases, with 6 bases of the junction left unmatched. CDR1 is MNHNS, CDR2 SASEGT, per germline. The CDR3 reads CASSADRGLYEQYF. DNA for the CDR3: TGTGCCAGCAGCGCCGACAGGGGGCTGTACGAGCAGTACTTC.